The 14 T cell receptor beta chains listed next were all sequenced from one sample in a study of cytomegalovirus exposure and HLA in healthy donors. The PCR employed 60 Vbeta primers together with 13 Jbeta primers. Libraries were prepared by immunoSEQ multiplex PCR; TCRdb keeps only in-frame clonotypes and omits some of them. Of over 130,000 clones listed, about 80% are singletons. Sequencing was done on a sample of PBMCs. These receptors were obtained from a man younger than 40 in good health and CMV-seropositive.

CDR3 DNA: TGTGCCAGCAGCCGTAGCGGGGAGGGAGAGACCCAGTACTTC. Translated, it gives CASSRSGEGETQYF. The gene calls are TRBV7-6 and TRBJ2-5, with TRBD2 identical over 8 bases. Germline CDR1 is SGHVS and CDR2 is FNYEAQ. This CDR3 is 14 amino acids long. The junction had 6 bases not matched to a gene; V was cut back by 5 bases and J by 4 bases.

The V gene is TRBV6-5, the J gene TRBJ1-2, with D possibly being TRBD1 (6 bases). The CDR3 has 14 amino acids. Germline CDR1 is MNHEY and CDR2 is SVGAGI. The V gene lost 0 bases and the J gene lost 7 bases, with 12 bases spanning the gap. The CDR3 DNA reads TGTGCCAGCAGTTACTCGATCGGCAGGGGTGGCTACACCTTC. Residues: CASSYSIGRGGYTF.

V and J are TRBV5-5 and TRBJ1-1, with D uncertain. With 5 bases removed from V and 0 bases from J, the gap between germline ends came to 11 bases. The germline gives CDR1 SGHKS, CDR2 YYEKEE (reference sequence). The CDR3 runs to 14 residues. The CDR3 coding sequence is TGTGCCAGCAGAACACAGCCCCTGAACACTGAAGCTTTCTTT. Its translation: CASRTQPLNTEAFF.

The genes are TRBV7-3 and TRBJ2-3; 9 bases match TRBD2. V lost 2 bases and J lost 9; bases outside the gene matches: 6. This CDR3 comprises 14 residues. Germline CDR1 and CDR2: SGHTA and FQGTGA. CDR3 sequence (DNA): TGTGCCAGCAGCTTAGGCGGGGGGGCACCAACGCAGTATTTT. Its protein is CASSLGGGAPTQYF.

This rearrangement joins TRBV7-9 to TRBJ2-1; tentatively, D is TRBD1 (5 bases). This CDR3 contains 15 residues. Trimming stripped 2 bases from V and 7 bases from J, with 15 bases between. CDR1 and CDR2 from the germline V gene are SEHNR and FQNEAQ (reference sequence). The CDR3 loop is CASSLITGVTNEQFF. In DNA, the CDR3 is TGTGCCAGCAGCTTAATAACAGGTGTAACGAATGAGCAGTTCTTC.

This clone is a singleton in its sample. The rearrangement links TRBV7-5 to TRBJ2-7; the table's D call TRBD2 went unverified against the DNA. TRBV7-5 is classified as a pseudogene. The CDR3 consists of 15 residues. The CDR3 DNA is TGTGTCAGAACCTCACCCGGGACTAGCGGATACGAGCAGTACTTC. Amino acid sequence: CVRTSPGTSGYEQYF.

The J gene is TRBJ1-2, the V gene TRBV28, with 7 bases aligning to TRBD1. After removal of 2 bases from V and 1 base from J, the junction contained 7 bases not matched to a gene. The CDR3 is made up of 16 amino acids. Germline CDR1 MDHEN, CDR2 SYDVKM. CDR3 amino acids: CASSLTSDRLNYGYTF. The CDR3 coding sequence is TGTGCCAGCAGTTTAACCTCGGACAGGCTTAACTATGGCTACACCTTC.

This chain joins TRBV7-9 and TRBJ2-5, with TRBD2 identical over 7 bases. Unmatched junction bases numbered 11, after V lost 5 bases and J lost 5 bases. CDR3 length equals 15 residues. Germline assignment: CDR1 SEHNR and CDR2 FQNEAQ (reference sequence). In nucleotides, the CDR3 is TGTGCCAGCAGCCTATCCGGGACTAAGAAGGAGACCCAGTACTTC. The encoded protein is CASSLSGTKKETQYF.

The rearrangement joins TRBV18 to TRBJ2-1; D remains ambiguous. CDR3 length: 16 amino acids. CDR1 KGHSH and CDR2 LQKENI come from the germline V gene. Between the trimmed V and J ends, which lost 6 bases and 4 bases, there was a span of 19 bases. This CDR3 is CASSPMLSTVYNEQFF. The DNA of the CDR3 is TGTGCCAGCTCCCCGATGTTAAGTACGGTTTACAATGAGCAGTTCTTC.

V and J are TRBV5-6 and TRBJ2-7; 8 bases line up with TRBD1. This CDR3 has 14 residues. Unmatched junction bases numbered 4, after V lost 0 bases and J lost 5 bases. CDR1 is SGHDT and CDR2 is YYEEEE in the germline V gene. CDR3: CASSLGQGTHEQYF. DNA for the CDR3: TGTGCCAGCAGCTTGGGACAGGGGACCCACGAGCAGTACTTC.

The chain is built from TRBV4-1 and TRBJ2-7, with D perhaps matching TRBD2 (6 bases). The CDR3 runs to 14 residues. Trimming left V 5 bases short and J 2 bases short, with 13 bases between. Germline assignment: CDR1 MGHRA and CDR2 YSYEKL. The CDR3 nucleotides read TGCGCCAGCAGCAATCGGGAGAGCGCCTACGAGCAGTACTTC. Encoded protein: CASSNRESAYEQYF.

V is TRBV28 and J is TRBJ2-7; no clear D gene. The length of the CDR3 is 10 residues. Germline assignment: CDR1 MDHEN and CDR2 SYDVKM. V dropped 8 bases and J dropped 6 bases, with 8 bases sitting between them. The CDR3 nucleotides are TGTGCCAGCGCGCGCTTCGAGCAGTACTTC. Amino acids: CASARFEQYF.

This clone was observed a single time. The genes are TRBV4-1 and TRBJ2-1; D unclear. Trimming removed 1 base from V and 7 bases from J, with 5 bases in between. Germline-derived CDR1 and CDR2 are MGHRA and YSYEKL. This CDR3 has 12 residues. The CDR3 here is CASSQGGNEQFF. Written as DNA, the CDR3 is TGCGCCAGCAGCCAAGGCGGAAATGAGCAGTTCTTC.

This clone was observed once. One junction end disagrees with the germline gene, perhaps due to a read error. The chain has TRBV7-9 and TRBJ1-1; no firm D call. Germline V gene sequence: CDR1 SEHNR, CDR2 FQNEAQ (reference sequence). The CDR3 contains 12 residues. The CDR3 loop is CSSSFTDTEAFF. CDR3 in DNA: TGTTCCAGCAGCTTCACAGACACTGAAGCTTTCTTT.